The rows below give T cell receptor beta chains drawn from one sample of a study of radiotherapy plus CTLA-4 blockade in lung cancer. The protocol was immunoSEQ multiplex PCR, while the TCRdb copy is restricted to in-frame clones and leaves out a portion. This sample yields tens of thousands of clones, of which approximately 76% are seen a single time; 11% belongs to the top ten. The sample here was peripheral blood, taken from a patient treated with radiotherapy plus ipilimumab. Receptors were obtained from a human donor with non-small cell lung cancer who had stable disease on radiotherapy plus ipilimumab. Each CDR3 is given with its conserved first and last residue. Each record gives: clone size, D gene, J gene, V gene, CDR3 protein, CDR3 DNA. The D gene is left open where the match is weak. Size is omitted from some rows. Given values are once, few, many or a class for expanded clones.

size: NA; D: NA; J: TRBJ2-5; V: TRBV6-6; CDR3: CASSYSRQETQYF; DNA: TGTGCCAGCAGTTACTCCAGGCAAGAGACCCAGTACTTC
size: once; D: TRBD1; J: TRBJ2-5; V: TRBV25-1; CDR3: CASRTGGAVETQYF; DNA: TGTGCCAGCAGGACAGGGGGCGCGGTGGAGACCCAGTACTTC
size: NA; D: NA; J: TRBJ1-1; V: TRBV5-1; CDR3: CASSFSGSTEAFF; DNA: TGCGCCAGCAGCTTCTCAGGGAGCACTGAAGCTTTCTTT
size: NA; D: NA; J: TRBJ1-4; V: TRBV6-4; CDR3: CASNTGTESEKLFF; DNA: TGTGCCAGCAATACAGGGACGGAAAGTGAAAAACTGTTTTTT
size: NA; D: TRBD1; J: TRBJ1-1; V: TRBV19; CDR3: CASGGQGNTEAFF; DNA: TGTGCCAGTGGGGGACAGGGAAACACTGAAGCTTTCTTT
size: NA; D: TRBD2; J: TRBJ2-3; V: TRBV11-2; CDR3: CASSLRRGAPRFLTDTQYF; DNA: TGTGCCAGCAGCTTGCGGCGGGGGGCCCCCAGGTTCCTCACAGATACGCAGTATTTT
size: NA; D: NA; J: TRBJ2-2; V: TRBV19; CDR3: CASSIDRRIGELFF; DNA: TGTGCCAGTAGTATAGATCGAAGGATCGGGGAGCTGTTTTTT
size: NA; D: NA; J: TRBJ2-7; V: TRBV7-2; CDR3: CAILTGSSYEQYF; DNA: TGTGCCATCTTAACAGGGTCCTCCTACGAGCAGTACTTC
size: NA; D: TRBD1; J: TRBJ1-6; V: TRBV2; CDR3: CASSASGGDSPLHF; DNA: TGTGCCAGCAGTGCTTCAGGGGGCGATTCACCCCTCCACTTT
size: NA; D: NA; J: TRBJ2-2; V: TRBV6-5; CDR3: CASQTAGTTAGELFF; DNA: TGTGCCAGCCAGACCGCCGGGACCACGGCCGGGGAGCTGTTTTTT
size: NA; D: TRBD2; J: TRBJ2-3; V: TRBV10-3; CDR3: CAISESRTSGGRTDTQYF; DNA: TGTGCCATCAGTGAGTCTCGGACTAGCGGGGGGCGGACAGATACGCAGTATTTT
size: once; D: NA; J: TRBJ1-1; V: TRBV6-5; CDR3: CASRGQFTEAFF; DNA: TGTGCCAGCAGAGGACAGTTCACTGAAGCTTTCTTT
size: few; D: NA; J: TRBJ2-3; V: TRBV5-1; CDR3: CATRPRVFADTQYF; DNA: TGCGCCACCAGACCGAGGGTCTTCGCGGATACGCAGTATTTT
size: many; D: NA; J: TRBJ1-2; V: TRBV13; CDR3: CASSSGPGGGYGYTF; DNA: TGCGCCAGCAGCTCGGGACCGGGGGGGGGCTATGGCTACACCTTC
size: few; D: NA; J: TRBJ1-5; V: TRBV6-6; CDR3: CASSYSRDQPQHF; DNA: TGTGCCAGCAGTTACTCGCGGGATCAGCCCCAGCATTTT
size: once; D: TRBD2; J: TRBJ2-2; V: TRBV19; CDR3: CASNPPSGGGNTGELFF; DNA: TGTGCCAGTAACCCACCCTCGGGGGGAGGTAACACCGGGGAGCTGTTTTTT
size: NA; D: TRBD2; J: TRBJ2-5; V: TRBV6-4; CDR3: CASSETSGGQETQYF; DNA: TGTGCCAGCAGTGAGACTAGCGGGGGCCAAGAGACCCAGTACTTC
size: few; D: NA; J: TRBJ1-3; V: TRBV6-5; CDR3: CASSLGGRGGNTIYF; DNA: TGTGCCAGCAGCCTTGGGGGCAGGGGTGGAAACACCATATATTTT
size: medium-sized; D: NA; J: TRBJ1-3; V: TRBV28; CDR3: CASSPRGTIYF; DNA: TGTGCCAGCAGCCCCAGGGGTACCATATATTTT
size: few; D: TRBD1; J: TRBJ2-5; V: TRBV19; CDR3: CASRPTGTGQQETQYF; DNA: TGTGCCAGTAGGCCAACCGGGACAGGACAGCAAGAGACCCAGTACTTC
size: NA; D: TRBD2; J: TRBJ2-1; V: TRBV7-8; CDR3: CASTSTSGGANEQFF; DNA: TGTGCCAGCACCTCGACTAGCGGGGGGGCCAATGAGCAGTTCTTC
size: NA; D: NA; J: TRBJ2-3; V: TRBV14; CDR3: CASSQGVEDTQYF; DNA: TGTGCCAGCAGCCAAGGAGTAGAAGATACGCAGTATTTT
size: NA; D: NA; J: TRBJ1-2; V: TRBV28; CDR3: CASTGGQSGYTF; DNA: TGTGCCAGTACCGGGGGCCAGAGTGGCTACACCTTC
size: medium-sized; D: NA; J: TRBJ1-5; V: TRBV13; CDR3: CASSFGRGASQPQHF; DNA: TGTGCCAGCAGCTTCGGGCGGGGGGCGAGTCAGCCCCAGCATTTT
size: NA; D: NA; J: TRBJ2-1; V: TRBV6-5; CDR3: CASTSVDSYNEQFF; DNA: TGTGCCAGCACTTCTGTCGACAGTTACAATGAGCAGTTCTTC
size: NA; D: NA; J: TRBJ2-5; V: TRBV10-3; CDR3: CAISESRTGTQETQYF; DNA: TGTGCCATCAGTGAGTCGAGAACAGGGACGCAAGAGACCCAGTACTTC